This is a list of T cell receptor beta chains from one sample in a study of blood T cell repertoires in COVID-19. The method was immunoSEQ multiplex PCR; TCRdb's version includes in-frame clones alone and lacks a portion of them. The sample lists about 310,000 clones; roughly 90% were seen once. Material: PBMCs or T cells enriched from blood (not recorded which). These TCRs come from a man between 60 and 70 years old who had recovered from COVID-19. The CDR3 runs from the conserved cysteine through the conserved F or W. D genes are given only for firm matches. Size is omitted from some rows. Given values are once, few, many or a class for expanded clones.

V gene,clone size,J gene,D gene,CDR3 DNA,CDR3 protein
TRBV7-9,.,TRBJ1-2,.,TGTGCCAGCAGCTTAGGGCCCGAGGGAGGGCTGGGCTACACCTTC,CASSLGPEGGLGYTF
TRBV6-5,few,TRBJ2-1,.,TGTGCCAGCAGTTACACACTAGCAGAGCGGAATGAGCAGTTCTTC,CASSYTLAERNEQFF
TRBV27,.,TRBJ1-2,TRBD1,TGTGCCAGCAGGCGGACAGGGGAGGGTGGCTACACCTTC,CASRRTGEGGYTF
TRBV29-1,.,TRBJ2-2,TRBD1,TGCAGCGTTGAACAACGGGACAGGGCCAACACCGGGGAGCTGTTTTTT,CSVEQRDRANTGELFF
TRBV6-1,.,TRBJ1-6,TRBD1,TGTGCCAGCAGTGGAGGGACAGGTGTTTCGGAGAATTCACCCCTCCACTTT,CASSGGTGVSENSPLHF
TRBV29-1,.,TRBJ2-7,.,TGCAGCGTTGAAGTGTTATTCGAGCAGTACTTC,CSVEVLFEQYF
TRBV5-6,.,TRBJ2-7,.,TGTGCCAGCAGCTTGGGTCCAGGGTCCTACGAGCAGTACTTC,CASSLGPGSYEQYF
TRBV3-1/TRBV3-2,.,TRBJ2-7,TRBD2,TGTGCCAGCAGCCAAGATCCTAGCGGACCGCGGGAGCAGTACTTC,CASSQDPSGPREQYF
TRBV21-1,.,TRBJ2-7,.,TGTGCCAGCAGCACCTTAGGGGCGCGGGACAGGGGGCATCCTTCCTTTGAGCAGTACTTC,CASSTLGARDRGHPSFEQYF
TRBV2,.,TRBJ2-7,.,TGTGCCAGCAGGGCGGAATACGAGCAGTACTTC,CASRAEYEQYF
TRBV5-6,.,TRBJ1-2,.,TGTGCCAGCAGCTTGGGCAGACTTAACTATGGCTACACCTTC,CASSLGRLNYGYTF
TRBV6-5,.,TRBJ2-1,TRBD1,TGTGCCAGCAGAACGACAGGGTACTACAATGAGCAGTTCTTC,CASRTTGYYNEQFF